The 30 T cell receptor beta chains below all came from one sample that was sequenced in a study of CD8 T cells in Susac syndrome. An amount of RNA that ranged from roughly 0.45 to 1 ug was reverse transcribed with random hexamers. One entry per CDR3 protein results from TCRdb running MiXCR on the immunoSEQ multiplex PCR reads. The sample shows 150,000 to 200,000 distinct CDR3 sequences, 95% of them seen only once. The sample taken for sequencing was CD8+ T cells from PBMCs. The receptors shown here come from a human donor with Susac syndrome.

The chain recombines TRBV4-1 with TRBJ1-1; the D gene is possibly TRBD1 (5 bases). The germline V gene encodes CDR1 MGHRA and CDR2 YSYEKL. CDR3 length: 15 residues. Trimming left V 1 base short and J 4 bases short, with 13 bases between. The CDR3 DNA is TGCGCCAGCAGCCAAGCGGTCCAGGGAGTCACTGAAGCTTTCTTT. It encodes CASSQAVQGVTEAFF.

The sample holds one count of this clonotype. The chain is built from TRBV20-1 and TRBJ1-5; weak D call: TRBD1 (5 bases). The CDR3 sequence is 14 residues long. V gave up 6 bases and J gave up 7 bases, with 19 bases separating them. Germline V gives CDR1 DFQATT, CDR2 SNEGSKA (reference sequence). The CDR3 loop reads CSAVTGFHQQPQHF. CDR3 nucleotides: TGCAGTGCCGTAACAGGTTTTCATCAACAGCCCCAGCATTTT.

The chain joins TRBV4-1 to TRBJ2-1, with 15 bases fitting TRBD2. The CDR3 has 18 amino acids. The germline V gene encodes CDR1 MGHRA and CDR2 YSYEKL. The junction had 8 bases not matched to a gene; V was cut back by 1 base and J by 7 bases. CDR3 sequence (DNA): TGCGCCAGCAGCCAAGTGGGACTAGCGGGGGGAAATCTGAATGAGCAGTTCTTC. Protein sequence: CASSQVGLAGGNLNEQFF.

This clonotype was recorded once. The rearrangement uses TRBV4-1 and TRBJ2-7; unclear D gene. The CDR3 extends over 13 amino acids. Between the trimmed V and J ends, which lost 2 bases and 3 bases, there was a span of 8 bases. CDR1 and CDR2 (germline): MGHRA, YSYEKL. The CDR3 nucleotides read TGCGCCAGCAGCCAATTGGGGAACTACGAGCAGTACTTC. Amino acid sequence: CASSQLGNYEQYF.

The genes are TRBV7-8 and TRBJ1-1; D possibly corresponds to TRBD1 (6 bases). In germline, CDR1 is SGHVS, CDR2 FQNEAQ. This CDR3 contains 16 residues. Trimming stripped 5 bases from V and 6 bases from J, with 22 bases between. The CDR3 region has the DNA TGTGCCAGCAGCCAGAGGACCTCACAGGGATCCCCTGAAGCTTTCTTT. Translated, it gives CASSQRTSQGSPEAFF.

The rearrangement uses TRBV3-1 and TRBJ1-5; 7 bases fit TRBD1. CDR1 is LGHDT, CDR2 YNNKEL, per germline (reference sequence). V lost 6 bases, J lost 0 bases, and 8 bases stayed unmatched. The CDR3 totals 16 residues. CDR3: CASSPGGAHSNQPQHF. The CDR3 region has the DNA TGTGCCAGCAGTCCAGGGGGAGCTCATAGCAATCAGCCCCAGCATTTT.

The V call is TRBV12-3 or TRBV12-4, the J call TRBJ2-6; D is unresolved. The CDR3 extends over 13 amino acids. Trimming removed 5 bases at V and 1 base at J, with 3 bases between. This chain's CDR3 is CASSASGANVLTF. As DNA, the CDR3 is TGTGCCAGCAGTGCTTCTGGGGCCAACGTCCTGACTTTC.

The V gene is TRBV20-1, the J gene TRBJ2-3; possibly TRBD1 for D (7 bases). V gave up 7 bases and J gave up 4 bases, with 18 bases separating them. This CDR3 has 14 residues. The germline CDR1 and CDR2 sequences are DFQATT and SNEGSKA (reference sequence). As DNA, the CDR3 is TGCAGTGTTAGGCAGGGGGGAGTCGCAGATACGCAGTATTTT. Protein product: CSVRQGGVADTQYF.

The rearrangement links TRBV15 to TRBJ2-7, with 7 positions matching TRBD2. The CDR3 totals 13 residues. V lost 1 base, J lost 6 bases, and 3 bases stayed unmatched. The germline CDR1 and CDR2 sequences are LNHNV and YYDKDF (reference sequence). The CDR3 bases are TGTGCCACCAGCAGAGGGGAGGGTGTCGAGCAGTACTTC. This sequence encodes CATSRGEGVEQYF.

The rearrangement links TRBV9 to TRBJ2-1; the match to TRBD2 covers 7 bases. Germline V CDR1 and CDR2: SGDLS, YYNGEE. The trim removed 0 bases at V and 8 bases at J, leaving 11 bases unmatched. The CDR3 is 16 amino acids. The CDR3 DNA follows: TGTGCCAGCAGCGTAGGGGAGGGAGGGCCCTCTTATGAGCAGTTCTTC. Amino acid sequence: CASSVGEGGPSYEQFF.

V gene TRBV11-2 combines with J gene TRBJ2-7; the D is unclear. The CDR3 loop spans 13 amino acids. CDR1 is SGHAT and CDR2 is FQNNGV in the germline V gene. V gave up 1 base and J gave up 3 bases, with 7 bases separating them. The CDR3 protein is CASSLGLFYEQYF. DNA for the CDR3: TGTGCCAGCAGCTTAGGCCTTTTCTACGAGCAGTACTTC.

The V call is TRBV4-1, the J call TRBJ1-3, with D possibly matching TRBD1 (6 bases). CDR1 and CDR2 (germline): MGHRA, YSYEKL. This CDR3 contains 16 residues. With 2 bases removed from V and 1 base from J, the gap between germline ends came to 12 bases. The chain's CDR3 is CASSQQQGRSGNTIYF. CDR3 nucleotides: TGCGCCAGCAGCCAACAACAGGGAAGGTCTGGAAACACCATATATTTT.

CDR3: CSATLGTGSYNEQFF. CDR3 coding DNA: TGCAGTGCTACTTTAGGGACAGGGTCCTACAATGAGCAGTTCTTC. The rearrangement joins TRBV20-1 to TRBJ2-1, with 9 nucleotides matching TRBD1. This CDR3 is 15 amino acids long. With V trimmed by 4 bases and J by 1 base, 5 bases remained unmatched. Germline V CDR1 and CDR2: DFQATT, SNEGSKA (reference sequence).

This clonotype showed up just once. The chain couples TRBV5-5 to TRBJ2-7; D tentatively fits TRBD1 or TRBD2 (5 bases each). The CDR3 sequence is 13 residues long. V lost 4 bases, J lost 3 bases, and 11 bases lay in between. The germline CDR1 and CDR2 sequences are SGHKS and YYEKEE (reference sequence). The DNA for the CDR3 is TGTGCCAGCAGCCTGGGACGGAACTACGAGCAGTACTTC. Protein product: CASSLGRNYEQYF.

The rearrangement links TRBV30 to TRBJ2-1; 11 positions agree with TRBD2. CDR3 length: 17 residues. Germline assignment: CDR1 GTSNPN and CDR2 SVGIG (reference sequence). Trimming removed 0 bases from V and 1 base from J; junction bases left unmatched: 5. CDR3 nucleotides: TGTGCCTGGAGTGTCTTAGCGGGGGGGCTGTCCTACAATGAGCAGTTCTTC. It specifies CAWSVLAGGLSYNEQFF. The variable domain in full, with the rest retrieved from reference TRBV30 and TRBJ2-1, is SQTIHQWPATLVQPVGSPLSLECTVEGTSNPNLYWYRQAAGRGLQLLFYSVGIGQISSEVPQNLSASRPQDRQFILSSKKLLLSDSGFYLCAWSVLAGGLSYNEQFFGPGTRLTVL.

This clonotype is a singleton in its sample. The chain recombines TRBV9 with TRBJ2-7; TRBD1 is a possible D gene (5 bases). CDR1 and CDR2 from the germline V gene are SGDLS and YYNGEE. The CDR3 consists of 15 residues. The V end was cut by 4 bases, the J end by 2 bases, with 16 bases between. The CDR3 reads CASSPTGHGAYEQYF. DNA for the CDR3: TGTGCCAGCAGCCCTACTGGACACGGAGCCTACGAGCAGTACTTC.

The V gene is TRBV7-8, the J gene TRBJ2-5, with TRBD2 matching over 11 bases. The trim removed 1 base at V and 3 bases at J, leaving 4 bases unmatched. The CDR3 is made up of 16 amino acids. Per the germline V gene, CDR1 is SGHVS and CDR2 is FQNEAQ. Written as DNA, the CDR3 is TGTGCCAGCAGCTTAGAAGAACTAGCGGGAGAAGAGACCCAGTACTTC. Translating it yields CASSLEELAGEETQYF.

The V gene is TRBV30, the J gene TRBJ1-2, with 7 positions matching TRBD1. Per the germline V gene, CDR1 is GTSNPN and CDR2 is SVGIG (reference sequence). Losses at the gene ends were 0 bases for V and 6 bases for J; bases not matched to a gene: 7. This CDR3 has 14 residues. The CDR3 sequence: CAWSVLGTADGYTF. The CDR3 DNA is TGTGCCTGGAGTGTACTAGGGACAGCCGATGGCTACACCTTC.

The chain has TRBV9 and TRBJ2-3, with TRBD2 matching 9 bases. Trimming took 0 bases from V and 2 from J; bases not matched to a gene: 4. This CDR3 contains 16 residues. CDR1 and CDR2 (germline): SGDLS, YYNGEE. CDR3 DNA sequence: TGTGCCAGCAGCGTAGGGCTAGCGGGATACACAGATACGCAGTATTTT. Its protein product is CASSVGLAGYTDTQYF.

The chain has TRBV12-3 or TRBV12-4 and TRBJ2-1, with D uncertain. V dropped 5 bases and J dropped 2 bases, with 7 bases sitting between them. The CDR3 is 13 residues long. The CDR3 protein is CASSGSAYNEQFF. The CDR3 DNA reads as TGTGCCAGCAGTGGCTCGGCCTACAATGAGCAGTTCTTC.

The CDR3, as DNA: TGCAGTGCTAGACTTGCTTTGTCCTATGAGCAGTTCTTC. Its protein product is CSARLALSYEQFF. The chain uses TRBV20-1 and TRBJ2-1; D ambiguous. The CDR3 loop spans 13 amino acids. CDR1 and CDR2 from the germline V gene are DFQATT and SNEGSKA (reference sequence). V lost 2 bases and J lost 8, with 13 bases in between.

The V and J genes are TRBV5-1 and TRBJ1-1; TRBD1 agrees at 12 bases. Germline loops: CDR1 SGHRS, CDR2 YFSETQ. J was trimmed by 4 bases and V by 4 bases; bases with no gene match: 11. The length of the CDR3 is 17 residues. CDR3 DNA sequence: TGCGCCAGCAGCGTTGGGTTCCCGGGACAGGGGGCCACTGAAGCTTTCTTT. Protein product: CASSVGFPGQGATEAFF.

This chain links TRBV12-3 or TRBV12-4 with TRBJ2-5; 8 bases line up with TRBD1. The CDR3 has 14 amino acids. After removal of 6 bases from V and 2 bases from J, the junction contained 5 bases not matched to a gene. CDR3 coding DNA: TGTGCCAGCAGCCGGACAGGGAAACAAGAGACCCAGTACTTC. It specifies CASSRTGKQETQYF.

V gene TRBV4-2 combines with J gene TRBJ2-2; 9 positions match TRBD1. The CDR3 spans 14 residues. The germline gives CDR1 LGHNA, CDR2 YNFKEQ. V trimming: 8 bases; J trimming: 1 base; junction bases outside the gene matches: 2. The CDR3 coding sequence is TGTGCCAGCGCGGGACAGGGGAACACCGGGGAGCTGTTTTTT. Amino acid sequence: CASAGQGNTGELFF.

The chain uses TRBV13 and TRBJ2-3; 11 positions agree with TRBD2. CDR3 length: 17 amino acids. The junction had 9 bases not matched to a gene; V was cut back by 5 bases and J by 2 bases. Per germline, CDR1 PRHDT and CDR2 FYEKMQ (reference sequence). The CDR3 DNA reads TGTGCCAGCAGCCAAGGCATAGCGGGGGGGATCACAGATACGCAGTATTTT. This gives the protein CASSQGIAGGITDTQYF.

The V and J genes are TRBV27 and TRBJ1-5, with a possible D match to TRBD1 (6 bases). This CDR3 is built from 15 residues. Per germline, CDR1 MNHEY and CDR2 SMNVEV (reference sequence). V dropped 5 bases and J dropped 7 bases, with 18 bases sitting between them. The CDR3: CASSPQGDMVQPQHF. CDR3 DNA: TGTGCCAGCAGTCCACAGGGAGATATGGTCCAGCCCCAGCATTTT.

The chain joins TRBV2 to TRBJ2-5, with 9 bases fitting TRBD2. This CDR3 has 19 amino acids. The germline V gene encodes CDR1 SNHLY and CDR2 FYNNEI. The V segment lost 3 bases and the J segment 0 bases; nucleotides outside the gene matches: 14. CDR3 sequence (DNA): TGTGCCAGCAGTGAGGATCCTGGGTCTAGCGGGGCTGACCAAGAGACCCAGTACTTC. Translation: CASSEDPGSSGADQETQYF.

The genes are TRBV7-2 and TRBJ2-1; D may match TRBD1 or TRBD2 (5 bases each). CDR3 length: 13 residues. In germline, CDR1 is SGHTA, CDR2 FQGNSA. V was clipped by 1 base and J by 9 bases, with 10 bases between them. Written as DNA, the CDR3 is TGTGCCAGCAGCTTAGAGGGACGGACTGAGCAGTTCTTC. Translation: CASSLEGRTEQFF.

The chain couples TRBV4-1 to TRBJ2-7; the D gene is possibly TRBD1 (5 bases). The CDR3 spans 13 residues. Between the trimmed V and J ends, which lost 4 bases and 6 bases, there was a span of 13 bases. Looked up from germline, CDR1 is MGHRA and CDR2 is YSYEKL. The CDR3 is CASSLGRVSEQYF. The CDR3 nucleotides are TGCGCCAGCAGCCTTGGCAGGGTTTCCGAGCAGTACTTC.

The V gene is TRBV20-1, the J gene TRBJ2-7; D perhaps matches TRBD1 (6 bases). V shed 4 bases and J shed 3 bases, with 16 bases lying between them. The CDR3 contains 14 residues. Per the germline V gene, CDR1 is DFQATT and CDR2 is SNEGSKA (reference sequence). CDR3 nucleotides: TGCAGTGCTACGCCCGGGACACCCGACTACGAGCAGTACTTC. Encoded protein: CSATPGTPDYEQYF.